This entry lists 20 T cell receptor beta chains sequenced from one sample in a study of regulatory T cells in long-lasting Graves disease. With iRepertoire HTBI primers and Arm-PCR of CDR3 regions, TCR beta libraries were built. TCRdb ran MiXCR on the multiplex PCR reads and lists one entry per CDR3 protein. Seen here are approximately 560,000 distinct CDR3 sequences, approximately 16% observed once, and the top ten hold about 12%. Documented time point: newly diagnosed GD, antithyroid drugs for less than 3 months. The TCR library was prepared using RNA isolated from PBMCs. These data were likewise used in another study, on T cells in Graves' hyperthyroidism and ophthalmopathy.

The sample in question was peripheral blood mononuclear cells (PBMCs), obtained at new diagnosis, from a patient treated with antithyroid drugs. These receptors all come from a man between 18 and 35 years old with Graves disease.

This clonotype was seen only once. Since a much larger clone is just one base distant, this may be a read error. The chain joins TRBV28 to TRBJ2-7; D may be TRBD1 (6 bases). V gave up 4 bases and J gave up 4 bases, with 14 bases separating them. Germline-derived CDR1 and CDR2 are MDHEN and SYDVKM. CDR3 length: 14 residues. The CDR3 coding sequence is TGTGCCAGCAGTTCGGGACATAGCCAGTACGAGCAGTACTTC. Amino acids: CASSSGHSQYEQYF. The variable domain in full, with the rest retrieved from reference TRBV28 and TRBJ2-7, is DVKVTQSSRYLVKRTGEKVFLECVQDMDHENMFWYRQDPGLGLRLIYFSYDVKMKEKGDIPEGYSVSREKKERFSLILESASTNQTSMYLCASSSGHSQYEQYFGPGTRLTVT.

The rearrangement links TRBV3-1 to TRBJ2-3; 10 bases agree with TRBD2. Per the germline V gene, CDR1 is LGHDT and CDR2 is YNNKEL (reference sequence). V gave up 3 bases and J gave up 1 base; unmatched junction bases: 7. The CDR3 runs 17 residues. The CDR3 loop reads CASSHPLLAGGTDTQYF. The CDR3 DNA reads TGTGCCAGCAGCCACCCCCTGCTAGCGGGAGGCACAGATACGCAGTATTTT.

The sample holds many counts of this clonotype. The chain joins TRBV12-3 or TRBV12-4 to TRBJ1-2; TRBD1 agrees at 9 bases. V trimming: 6 bases; J trimming: 5 bases; junction bases outside the gene matches: 7. This CDR3 is built from 14 residues. For the CDR3, the DNA is TGTGCCAGCAGCCTAGACAGGGGGTGGTATGGCTACACCTTC. It is translated as CASSLDRGWYGYTF.

This clonotype showed up just a few times. The chain is built from TRBV10-1 and TRBJ2-1; D ambiguous. The CDR3 length is 16 residues. Germline lookup yields CDR1 WNHNN and CDR2 SYGVQD (reference sequence). V dropped 0 bases and J dropped 2 bases, with 11 bases sitting between them. The CDR3 nucleotides read TGCGCCAGCAGTGAGTCGAGAGCCGGGCCCTACAATGAGCAGTTCTTC. This codes for CASSESRAGPYNEQFF.

This rearrangement joins TRBV7-2 to TRBJ2-5, with D tentatively TRBD1 (5 bases). Germline assignment: CDR1 SGHTA and CDR2 FQGNSA. There are 14 residues in the CDR3. V lost 2 bases to trimming and J lost 1 base, with 8 bases between them. The CDR3 loop reads CASSLRTPQETQYF. The DNA for the CDR3 is TGTGCCAGCAGCTTACGGACACCCCAAGAGACCCAGTACTTC.

The chain's CDR3 is CASSLRPGRYGYTF. The CDR3 nucleotides read TGTGCCAGCAGTTTACGTCCAGGGCGCTATGGCTACACCTTC. This sequence joins TRBV28 and TRBJ1-2, with D possibly being TRBD1 (5 bases). Germline V gene data show CDR1 as MDHEN and CDR2 as SYDVKM. Trimming shortened V by 2 bases and J by 4 bases, and 11 bases separated the two germline ends. CDR3 length: 14 amino acids.

This clonotype turned up a few times. The V and J genes are TRBV5-1 and TRBJ2-2; D is unresolved. Trimming pared 7 bases from V and 2 bases from J, leaving 6 bases between. Germline V lookup: CDR1 SGHRS, CDR2 YFSETQ. The CDR3 is 12 residues long. The DNA for the CDR3 is TGCGCCAGCGCATTCAACACCGGGGAGCTGTTTTTT. It specifies CASAFNTGELFF.

The table lists this clonotype with many counts. The rearrangement links TRBV7-9 to TRBJ2-1, with D possibly matching TRBD1 (5 bases). Trimming took 0 bases from V and 2 from J, leaving 11 bases between them. This CDR3 has 16 amino acids. CDR1 and CDR2 (germline): SEHNR, FQNEAQ (reference sequence). The CDR3, as DNA: TGTGCCAGCAGCTTAGCGCAGGGCTCCCCCTACAATGAGCAGTTCTTC. As protein: CASSLAQGSPYNEQFF.

This clonotype was recorded many times. V usage is TRBV6-5 and J usage is TRBJ2-7; D ambiguous. This CDR3 comprises 14 residues. V dropped 0 bases and J dropped 1 base, with 7 bases sitting between them. The germline V gene encodes CDR1 MNHEY and CDR2 SVGAGI. This CDR3 reads CASSYSLGSYEQYF. In DNA form, the CDR3 reads TGTGCCAGCAGTTACTCGTTGGGGTCCTACGAGCAGTACTTC.

This clonotype was detected ten times or more. The chain joins TRBV20-1 to TRBJ2-1, with 10 bases matching TRBD2. The CDR3 has 18 amino acids. Unmatched junction bases numbered 11, after V lost 3 bases and J lost 0 bases. The germline V gene has CDR1 DFQATT and CDR2 SNEGSKA (reference sequence). CDR3 in amino acids: CSASLGLAEGSSYNEQFF. CDR3 in DNA: TGCAGTGCTAGTCTAGGACTAGCGGAGGGAAGCTCCTACAATGAGCAGTTCTTC.

The chain links TRBV4-1 to TRBJ2-7; 10 bases map to TRBD2. J lost 2 bases, V lost 4 bases, and 5 bases had no gene match. The germline V gene encodes CDR1 MGHRA and CDR2 YSYEKL. CDR3 length equals 15 residues. As DNA, the CDR3 is TGCGCCAGCAGCCCCGCTAGCGGGGGCACCTACGAGCAGTACTTC. As protein: CASSPASGGTYEQYF.

The table lists this clonotype with many counts. The chain joins TRBV6-1 to TRBJ1-5; D is unclear. Per germline, CDR1 MNHNS and CDR2 SASEGT. V was pared by 6 bases and J by 3 bases, with 15 bases between. CDR3 length: 15 residues. The CDR3 sequence is CASSNRDGDNQPQHF. CDR3 in DNA: TGTGCCAGCAGCAACCGGGATGGGGACAATCAGCCCCAGCATTTT.

This clonotype was seen a handful of times. The rearrangement links TRBV5-1 to TRBJ2-3; D may be TRBD1 or TRBD2 (5 bases each). The CDR3 contains 18 residues. Trimming took off 2 bases at V and 1 base at J, with 20 bases between the two ends. CDR1 SGHRS and CDR2 YFSETQ come from the germline V gene. The CDR3 spells CASSFRTGTRYGTDTQYF. The CDR3 nucleotides are TGCGCCAGCAGCTTCAGGACCGGGACCCGATACGGCACAGATACGCAGTATTTT.

Only a few counts were recorded for this clonotype. The genes are TRBV7-2 and TRBJ1-1; possibly TRBD1 for D (5 bases). This CDR3 region has 14 residues. Looked up from germline, CDR1 is SGHTA and CDR2 is FQGNSA. V lost 7 bases and J lost 5, with 17 bases in between. As DNA, the CDR3 is TGTGCCAGCAACCTAATGGGAGGGGTTACTGAAGCTTTCTTT. This translates into CASNLMGGVTEAFF.

V usage is TRBV5-1 and J usage is TRBJ1-5; 8 positions match TRBD1. The junction had 9 bases not matched to a gene; V was cut back by 4 bases and J by 6 bases. The germline V gene has CDR1 SGHRS and CDR2 YFSETQ. The CDR3 sequence is 15 residues long. As DNA, the CDR3 is TGCGCCAGCAGCGCCGGAGACAGGGGAACTCAGCCCCAGCATTTT. It encodes CASSAGDRGTQPQHF. The whole variable domain, remainder taken from reference TRBV5-1 and TRBJ1-5, is KAGVTQTPRYLIKTRGQQVTLSCSPISGHRSVSWYQQTPGQGLQFLFEYFSETQRNKGNFPGRFSGRQFSNSRSEMNVSTLELGDSALYLCASSAGDRGTQPQHFGDGTRLSIL.

This clonotype showed up just a few times. J is TRBJ2-3 and V is TRBV3-1; D remains ambiguous. Trimming took 8 bases from V and 2 from J, leaving 11 bases between them. This CDR3 spans 13 amino acids. Germline CDR1 and CDR2: LGHDT and YNNKEL (reference sequence). The CDR3 DNA reads as TGTGCCAGCGGTCGACCGCACACAGATACGCAGTATTTT. This codes for CASGRPHTDTQYF.

This clonotype has ten or more counts. This chain uses TRBV15 with TRBJ2-4; possible D gene TRBD2, 6 bases. Per germline, CDR1 LNHNV and CDR2 YYDKDF (reference sequence). Trimming took off 9 bases at V and 1 base at J, with 19 bases between the two ends. The CDR3 is 16 amino acids. Here the CDR3 DNA reads TGTGCCACGGCCGTGGGGAATAGCGGTGCCAAAAACATTCAGTACTTC. Translation: CATAVGNSGAKNIQYF.

The chain links TRBV20-1 to TRBJ2-1, with TRBD2 identical over 7 bases. Germline CDR1 is DFQATT and CDR2 is SNEGSKA (reference sequence). Unmatched junction bases numbered 10, after V lost 3 bases and J lost 5 bases. The CDR3 length is 15 residues. The CDR3 bases are TGCAGTGCTAGCCAACCTAGCGGTTATGACAATGAGCAGTTCTTC. The encoded protein is CSASQPSGYDNEQFF.

This clonotype was seen repeatedly, ten times or more. The V call is TRBV7-2, the J call TRBJ2-1, with unresolved D. The V gene lost 0 bases and the J gene lost 3 bases, with 3 bases spanning the gap. The germline CDR1 and CDR2 sequences are SGHTA and FQGNSA. CDR3 length equals 13 residues. The CDR3 DNA reads as TGTGCCAGCAGCTTAGCTTACTACAATGAGCAGTTCTTC. Residues: CASSLAYYNEQFF. Looking up the rest from reference TRBV7-2 and TRBJ2-1 gives the full variable domain: GAGVSQSPSNKVTEKGKDVELRCDPISGHTALYWYRQSLGQGLEFLIYFQGNSAPDKSGLPSDRFSAERTGGSVSTLTIQRTQQEDSAVYLCASSLAYYNEQFFGPGTRLTVL.

This clonotype was recorded a few times. A single base separates this from a much larger clone, so it may be a read error. The CDR3 DNA follows: TGTGCCAGCAGTACTAGCGGGAGTGGATACGAGCAGTACTTC. Translated: CASSTSGSGYEQYF. The J gene is TRBJ2-7, the V gene TRBV2, with 11 bases that match TRBD2. The V and J ends lost 5 bases and 4 bases, in that order; junction bases with no gene match: 4. CDR3 length: 14 amino acids. The germline CDR1 and CDR2 sequences are SNHLY and FYNNEI.